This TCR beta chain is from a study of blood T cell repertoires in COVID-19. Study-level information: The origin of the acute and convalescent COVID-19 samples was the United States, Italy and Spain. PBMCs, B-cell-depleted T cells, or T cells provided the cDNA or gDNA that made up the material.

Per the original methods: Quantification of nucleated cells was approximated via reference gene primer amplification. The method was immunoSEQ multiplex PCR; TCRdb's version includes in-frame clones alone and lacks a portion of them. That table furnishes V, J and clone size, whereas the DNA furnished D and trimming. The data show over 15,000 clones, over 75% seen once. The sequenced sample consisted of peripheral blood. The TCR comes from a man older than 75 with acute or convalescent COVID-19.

The CDR3 loop is CASSLAGGYEQYF. The CDR3 coding sequence is TGTGCCAGCAGTTTAGCGGGGGGCTACGAGCAGTACTTC. The chain employs TRBV6-6 and TRBJ2-7; 10 positions match TRBD2. The CDR3 is 13 residues long. Germline CDR1 reads MNHNY; CDR2 reads SVGAGI (reference sequence). V trimming: 4 bases; J trimming: 3 bases; junction bases outside the gene matches: 0.